Following are 16 T cell receptor beta chains from one sample sequenced in a study of blood T cell repertoires in COVID-19. Generated by immunoSEQ multiplex PCR, the TCRdb table keeps only in-frame clones and is missing some. The profile shows 300,000 to 350,000 clones, about nine tenths of them singletons. Input material: peripheral blood. The receptors originated from a man aged 25 to 40 with COVID-19, enrolled during active disease.

The V and J genes are TRBV7-3 and TRBJ2-1; D not resolved. Per the germline V gene, CDR1 is SGHTA and CDR2 is FQGTGA. The CDR3 is 12 amino acids. V lost 5 bases and J 7 bases, leaving 9 bases between the germline ends. The CDR3 DNA reads TGTGCCAGCAGCGCCGCGTTAAATGAGCAGTTCTTC. This gives the protein CASSAALNEQFF.

V is TRBV15 and J is TRBJ1-4; the D is unclear. The CDR3 contains 15 residues. The V gene's germline CDR1 is LNHNV and CDR2 YYDKDF (reference sequence). The ends were cut back, 1 base at V and 4 bases at J, with 10 bases in the middle. CDR3 sequence: CATSRGAADNEKLFF. CDR3 DNA: TGTGCCACCAGCAGAGGGGCAGCCGATAATGAAAAACTGTTTTTT.

The rearrangement links TRBV5-5 to TRBJ2-3; a weak D match, TRBD2 (6 bases). Trimming removed 1 base at V and 5 bases at J, with 20 bases between. This CDR3 is built from 17 residues. CDR1 is SGHKS, CDR2 YYEKEE, per germline (reference sequence). The CDR3 here is CASSLRRGSGSRDTQYF. Here the CDR3 DNA reads TGTGCCAGCAGCTTGAGGCGGGGTAGTGGTTCTAGAGATACGCAGTATTTT.

The chain uses TRBV18 and TRBJ2-2; 10 bases map to TRBD1. The CDR3 covers 17 residues. CDR1 KGHSH and CDR2 LQKENI come from the germline V gene. J gave up 4 bases and V 0 bases, and 5 bases lay outside the gene matches. For the CDR3, the DNA is TGTGCCAGCTCACCACCATACGGACAGGGGGGCACCGGGGAGCTGTTTTTT. It specifies CASSPPYGQGGTGELFF.

This clone appeared once. The rearrangement links TRBV11-2 to TRBJ2-5; a weak D match, TRBD2 (5 bases). There are 15 residues in the CDR3. V was shortened by 3 bases and J by 3 bases, with 14 bases between the two germline ends. The germline CDR1 and CDR2 sequences are SGHAT and FQNNGV. The CDR3 DNA sequence: TGTGCCAGCAGCTTTGTCCCCTTCGGGGAAGAGACCCAGTACTTC. Its protein product is CASSFVPFGEETQYF.

The table lists this clone with a few counts. V is TRBV7-2 and J is TRBJ2-5; 8 bases fit TRBD1. The CDR3 is 12 residues long. Germline CDR1 and CDR2: SGHTA and FQGNSA. V dropped 5 bases and J dropped 13; count of bases not matched to a gene: 9. CDR3 DNA: TGTGCCAGCAGCCCGGGACAGGAAAGACCGTACTTC. This encodes CASSPGQERPYF.

The chain recombines TRBV28 with TRBJ1-5; 8 nucleotides match TRBD1. Germline-derived CDR1 and CDR2 are MDHEN and SYDVKM. CDR3 length: 16 amino acids. J gave up 5 bases and V 6 bases, and 12 bases lay outside the gene matches. CDR3 amino acids: CASSLSGTGSYQPQHF. The CDR3 nucleotides read TGTGCCAGCAGCCTGTCCGGGACAGGATCCTATCAGCCCCAGCATTTT.

This rearrangement joins TRBV5-1 to TRBJ2-1; TRBD2 might be the D (6 bases). The germline CDR1 and CDR2 sequences are SGHRS and YFSETQ. Between the trimmed V and J ends, which lost 2 bases and 6 bases, there was a span of 15 bases. This CDR3 has 15 amino acids. The CDR3 coding sequence is TGCGCCAGCAGCTTCCACGAGGGAGGCGGCAATGAGCAGTTCTTC. Its translation: CASSFHEGGGNEQFF.

This clone was detected only once. The chain recombines TRBV7-3 with TRBJ2-2, with a tentative D call TRBD2 (6 bases). With 5 bases removed from V and 3 bases from J, the gap between germline ends came to 13 bases. Germline CDR1 and CDR2: SGHTA and FQGTGA. CDR3 size: 15 residues. The CDR3 here is CASSPDGGDTGELFF. The CDR3 bases are TGTGCCAGCAGCCCAGACGGAGGGGACACCGGGGAGCTGTTTTTT.

This sequence joins TRBV5-1 and TRBJ1-4; D may be TRBD1 (6 bases). The V gene's germline CDR1 is SGHRS and CDR2 YFSETQ. This CDR3 has 13 amino acids. The V end lost 5 bases, the J end lost 5 bases, and 10 bases lay between the germline ends. CDR3 nucleotide sequence: TGCGCCAGCAGTGAGGGGGAGAATGAAAAACTGTTTTTT. It encodes CASSEGENEKLFF.

V gene TRBV6-5 combines with J gene TRBJ2-7; the match to TRBD1 covers 7 bases. From germline, CDR1 is MNHEY and CDR2 SVGAGI. The V gene end was trimmed by 6 bases and the J gene end by 6 bases; junction bases not matched to a gene: 8. CDR3 length equals 13 residues. The CDR3 DNA is TGTGCCAGCAGCAATGGACAGGTCTCCGAGCAGTACTTC. Protein product: CASSNGQVSEQYF.

J is TRBJ1-2 and V is TRBV6-5, with 7 nucleotides matching TRBD1. This CDR3 region has 15 residues. CDR1 and CDR2 (germline): MNHEY, SVGAGI. Germline trimming cut 0 bases from V and 5 bases from J; bases unmatched to any gene: 6. The CDR3 here is CASSYSYRGEYGYTF. In DNA form, the CDR3 reads TGTGCCAGCAGTTACTCTTACAGGGGAGAGTATGGCTACACCTTC.

This clone has more than one count but fewer than ten. V is TRBV9 and J is TRBJ1-3, with a possible D match to TRBD1 (6 bases). There are 15 residues in the CDR3. Per the germline V gene, CDR1 is SGDLS and CDR2 is YYNGEE. V shed 0 bases and J shed 4 bases, with 11 bases lying between them. The CDR3 coding sequence is TGTGCCAGCAGCGTAGACTGGGGGCTAGGAAACACCATATATTTT. Its translation is CASSVDWGLGNTIYF. Full variable domain (rest looked up from reference TRBV9 and TRBJ1-3): DSGVTQTPKHLITATGQRVTLRCSPRSGDLSVYWYQQSLDQGLQFLIQYYNGEERAKGNILERFSAQQFPDLHSELNLSSLELGDSALYFCASSVDWGLGNTIYFGEGSWLTVV.

The chain carries TRBV11-1 and TRBJ2-7, with 8 nucleotides matching TRBD1. V lost 5 bases to trimming and J lost 4 bases; unmatched junction nucleotides: 7. Germline CDR1 reads SGHAT; CDR2 reads FQDESV (reference sequence). The CDR3 is 14 amino acids. Here the CDR3 reads CASSLGTGFYEQYF. In DNA form, the CDR3 reads TGTGCCAGCAGCCTCGGGACAGGTTTTTACGAGCAGTACTTC.

CDR3 amino acids: CASSYDTGGTDTQYF. DNA of the CDR3: TGTGCCAGCAGTTACGACACAGGGGGCACAGATACGCAGTATTTT. The chain links TRBV6-6 to TRBJ2-3; 7 nucleotides line up with TRBD1. Germline V CDR1 and CDR2: MNHNY, SVGAGI (reference sequence). The CDR3 spans 15 residues. V lost 2 bases and J lost 1; bases outside the gene matches: 3.

The genes are TRBV3-1 (or the pseudogene TRBV3-2) and TRBJ2-7, with TRBD1 matching over 10 bases. The CDR3 is made up of 14 amino acids. CDR1 is LGHDT, CDR2 YNNKEL, per germline (reference sequence). Germline trimming cut 5 bases from V and 3 bases from J; bases unmatched to any gene: 4. CDR3 coding DNA: TGTGCCAGCAGCACCCGGACAGGGGGCTACGAGCAGTACTTC. Protein sequence: CASSTRTGGYEQYF.